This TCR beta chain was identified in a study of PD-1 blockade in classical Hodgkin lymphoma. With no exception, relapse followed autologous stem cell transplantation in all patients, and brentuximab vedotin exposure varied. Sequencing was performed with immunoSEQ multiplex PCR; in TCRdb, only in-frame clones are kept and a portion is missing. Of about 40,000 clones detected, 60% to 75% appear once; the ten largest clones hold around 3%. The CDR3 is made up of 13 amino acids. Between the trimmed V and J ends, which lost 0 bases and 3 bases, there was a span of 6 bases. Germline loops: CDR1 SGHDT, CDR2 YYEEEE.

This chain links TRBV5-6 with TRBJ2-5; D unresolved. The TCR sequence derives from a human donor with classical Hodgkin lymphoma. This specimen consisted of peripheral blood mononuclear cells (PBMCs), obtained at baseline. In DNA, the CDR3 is TGTGCCAGCAGCTTGGGTACAGAAGAGACCCAGTACTTC. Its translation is CASSLGTEETQYF.